What follows are 5 T cell receptor beta chains derived from one specimen sequenced in a study of T cells in Graves' hyperthyroidism and ophthalmopathy. Authors of the study amplified TCR beta CDR3 regions from RNA transcripts. A set of HTBI primers served as the primers for a first-round RT-PCR of the TCR CDR3. TCRdb redid the calling of the multiplex PCR reads with MiXCR, one entry per CDR3 protein. Seen here are around 570,000 distinct CDR3 sequences, 15% to 20% observed once, and the top ten hold less than 55%. Sequencing input: blood. The receptor set was obtained from a man aged 40-49 years with Graves' ophthalmopathy.

This clonotype was found a few times. The J gene is TRBJ2-2, the V gene TRBV6-1, with D maybe TRBD1 (5 bases). The germline CDR1 and CDR2 sequences are MNHNS and SASEGT. The CDR3 length is 13 residues. V lost 7 bases and J lost 7, with 13 bases in between. The CDR3 DNA is TGTGCCAGCACCCAAGGGGTCCTCGGGGAGCTGTTTTTT. Residues: CASTQGVLGELFF.

The table lists this clonotype with a few counts. This chain connects TRBV5-1 to TRBJ1-1; no reliable D call. CDR3 length: 13 residues. Germline-derived CDR1 and CDR2 are SGHRS and YFSETQ. The ends were cut back, 0 bases at V and 2 bases at J, with 5 bases in the middle. The CDR3 spells CASSLGFNTEAFF. CDR3 nucleotides: TGCGCCAGCAGCTTGGGGTTCAACACTGAAGCTTTCTTT.

This rearrangement joins TRBV20-1 to TRBJ2-1, with D possibly matching TRBD2 (7 bases). Trimming left V 6 bases short and J 10 bases short, with 16 bases between. The CDR3 length is 12 residues. CDR1 and CDR2 (germline): DFQATT, SNEGSKA (reference sequence). In DNA, the CDR3 is TGCAGTGCAAGTGGAGGGGGGGCCGAGCAGTTCTTC. Translated: CSASGGGAEQFF.

To note about this clonotype: An end of the junction differs from the germline gene, which may be a read error. J is TRBJ2-7 and V is TRBV20-1, with 10 positions matching TRBD2. CDR1 and CDR2 from the germline V gene are DFQATT and SNEGSKA (reference sequence). CDR3 length: 17 residues. Written as DNA, the CDR3 is TGCAGTGCCAGAGATAAGCCGGCTAGCGGGAGATGGTACGAGCAGTACTTC. It yields the protein CSARDKPASGRWYEQYF.

This sequence joins TRBV5-5 and TRBJ1-5; D unclear. The germline V gene has CDR1 SGHKS and CDR2 YYEKEE (reference sequence). The CDR3 length is 15 residues. The V end was cut by 5 bases, the J end by 0 bases, with 12 bases between. CDR3 protein: CASRMDRYSNQPQHF. The CDR3 DNA sequence: TGTGCCAGCAGGATGGATAGATATAGCAATCAGCCCCAGCATTTT.